This TCR beta chain was identified in a study of shared clonotypes between healthy human individuals. Study conclusions and caveats: Genetic and exposure-history diversity was limited by the small donor number. Exclusively blood specimens were collected; tissue repertoires likely differ.

The germline CDR1 and CDR2 sequences are SEHNR and FQNEAQ (reference sequence). This CDR3 spans 15 amino acids. V was trimmed by 5 bases and J by 2 bases, leaving 10 bases between them. Replicate sorted-subset PCRs were loaded with 150 to 250 ng DNA, about 28,000 T cell genomes. Assay: immunoSEQ multiplex PCR; the TCRdb copy retains only in-frame clones and omits some. The sample yields 2,100,000 or so clones, around 95% seen once. As regards this clone: The antigen remains unidentified.

Sequencing was done on a sample of naive CD4+ T cells sorted from blood. Regarding subset: CD45RA+ positively selected. V and J are TRBV7-9 and TRBJ2-6; D is undetermined. This clonotype was sampled from a man aged 18 to 30 in good health. CDR3 coding DNA: TGTGCCAGCAGCCCCTCCAGTCCTGGGGCCAACGTCCTGACTTTC. Translating it yields CASSPSSPGANVLTF.